Below are 9 T cell receptor beta chains sequenced from a single sample in a study of blood T cell repertoires in COVID-19. The assay was immunoSEQ multiplex PCR, and TCRdb's table has in-frame clones only and misses some. Among approximately 240,000 clones listed, around 81% were seen once. The sample taken for sequencing was peripheral blood. Source of these receptors: a woman between 55 and 75 years old with active or convalescent COVID-19.

This sequence joins TRBV28 and TRBJ1-2, with 10 positions matching TRBD1. Germline loops: CDR1 MDHEN, CDR2 SYDVKM. The CDR3 is 16 amino acids. Trimming at V came to 5 bases and at J to 1 base, leaving 7 bases not matched to a gene. CDR3 DNA: TGTGCCAGCAGTATAATGGGACAGGGGAGTAACTATGGCTACACCTTC. This encodes CASSIMGQGSNYGYTF.

V is TRBV19 and J is TRBJ2-2; 12 bases are a match to TRBD2. CDR1 is LNHDA, CDR2 SQIVND, per germline (reference sequence). V lost 6 bases and J lost 3; bases outside the gene matches: 2. The CDR3 totals 15 residues. The CDR3 DNA follows: TGTGCCAGTAGCCGACTAGCGGGGGACACCGGGGAGCTGTTTTTT. The encoded protein is CASSRLAGDTGELFF.

V and J are TRBV30 and TRBJ2-7, with D perhaps matching TRBD1 (5 bases). This CDR3 comprises 18 residues. The V gene lost 0 bases and the J gene lost 2 bases, with 23 bases spanning the gap. Germline lookup yields CDR1 GTSNPN and CDR2 SVGIG (reference sequence). The CDR3 region has the DNA TGTGCCTGGAGTGTACGTCCTGGGGCCAGACCCTATACCTACGAGCAGTACTTC. Amino acids: CAWSVRPGARPYTYEQYF.

This clone was observed a handful of times. The CDR3 spells CASSIRGLAGGGNEQFF. The CDR3 DNA follows: TGTGCCAGTAGTATTAGGGGACTAGCGGGAGGGGGGAATGAGCAGTTCTTC. J is TRBJ2-1 and V is TRBV19; 16 bases agree with TRBD2. CDR1 and CDR2 (germline): LNHDA, SQIVND (reference sequence). This CDR3 contains 17 residues. J was trimmed by 7 bases and V by 3 bases; bases with no gene match: 6.

The genes are TRBV6-6 and TRBJ1-6, with 8 bases fitting TRBD1. From germline, CDR1 is MNHNY and CDR2 SVGAGI (reference sequence). J was trimmed by 4 bases and V by 7 bases; bases with no gene match: 6. The CDR3 consists of 15 residues. CDR3 sequence (DNA): TGTGCCAGCAAGGACAGGGTGGGATATAATTCACCCCTCCACTTT. Its protein product is CASKDRVGYNSPLHF.

This clone was seen a handful of times. The V call is TRBV5-5, the J call TRBJ2-7, with D perhaps matching TRBD2 (6 bases). Germline lookup yields CDR1 SGHKS and CDR2 YYEKEE (reference sequence). The V gene lost 1 base and the J gene lost 5 bases, with 13 bases spanning the gap. The CDR3 length is 14 residues. CDR3 DNA: TGTGCCAGCAGCTTGAGGCTAGCGTCCCACGAGCAGTACGTC. Translated, it gives CASSLRLASHEQYV.

This clone was counted between two and nine times. The rearrangement joins TRBV2 to TRBJ1-2; D unresolved. CDR3 length: 13 residues. From germline, CDR1 is SNHLY and CDR2 FYNNEI. V was shortened by 3 bases and J by 3 bases, with 8 bases between the two germline ends. DNA of the CDR3: TGTGCCAGCAGTGAGTCTATTTACTATGGCTACACCTTC. Its translation is CASSESIYYGYTF.

The V call is TRBV11-3, the J call TRBJ2-7; D remains ambiguous. Trimming pared 4 bases from V and 7 bases from J, leaving 14 bases between. The CDR3 spans 13 residues. Germline-derived CDR1 and CDR2 are SGHNT and YENEEA. CDR3 DNA: TGTGCCAGCAGCTCCAGAGGTCTTGGGGAGCAGTACTTC. This sequence encodes CASSSRGLGEQYF. The variable domain in full, with the rest retrieved from reference TRBV11-3 and TRBJ2-7, is EAGVVQSPRYKIIEKKQPVAFWCNPISGHNTLYWYLQNLGQGPELLIRYENEEAVDDSQLPKDRFSAERLKGVDSTLKIQPAELGDSAVYLCASSSRGLGEQYFGPGTRLTVT.

The chain links TRBV14 to TRBJ1-1, with 7 positions matching TRBD1. Germline trimming cut 3 bases from V and 11 bases from J; bases unmatched to any gene: 9. Germline assignment: CDR1 SGHDN and CDR2 FVKESK. CDR3 length equals 13 residues. CDR3 residues: CASSHGQVMGAFF. The CDR3 DNA sequence: TGTGCCAGCAGCCACGGACAGGTCATGGGGGCTTTCTTT.